This TCR beta chain was obtained from a study of spatial heterogeneity in lung cancer. About the research overall: Across the raw uncorrected reads, a unique TCR and UMI combination was observed, on average, more than ten times.

Described time point: sample taken at primary tumor resection. Researchers sequenced whole RNA taken from tumor, nontumor lung or frozen PBMC without sorting. The donors were approximately 65 patients with non-small cell lung cancer that was early-stage and untreated. The sample holds many counts of this clonotype. Each molecule of TCR cDNA was tagged with one unique molecular identifier. TCRdb independently ran MiXCR on the 5' RACE reads; one entry per CDR3 protein. The sample contains about 21,000 distinct CDR3 sequences, 4% to 5% of which appear only once. The CDR3 covers 15 residues. Germline CDR1 is MDHEN and CDR2 is SYDVKM. V was clipped by 5 bases and J by 3 bases; unmatched bases: 8.

The specimen comprised PBMCs, sampled at surgery. The receptor comes from a male donor with early-stage non-small cell lung cancer. The V call is TRBV28, the J call TRBJ1-1; 8 positions agree with TRBD1. CDR3 coding DNA: TGTGCCAGCAGTACTAGGACAGGGCAGCACACTGAAGCTTTCTTT. Translated: CASSTRTGQHTEAFF. The complete variable domain, with remaining parts taken from reference TRBV28 and TRBJ1-1, reads DVKVTQSSRYLVKRTGEKVFLECVQDMDHENMFWYRQDPGLGLRLIYFSYDVKMKEKGDIPEGYSVSREKKERFSLILESASTNQTSMYLCASSTRTGQHTEAFFGQGTRLTVV.